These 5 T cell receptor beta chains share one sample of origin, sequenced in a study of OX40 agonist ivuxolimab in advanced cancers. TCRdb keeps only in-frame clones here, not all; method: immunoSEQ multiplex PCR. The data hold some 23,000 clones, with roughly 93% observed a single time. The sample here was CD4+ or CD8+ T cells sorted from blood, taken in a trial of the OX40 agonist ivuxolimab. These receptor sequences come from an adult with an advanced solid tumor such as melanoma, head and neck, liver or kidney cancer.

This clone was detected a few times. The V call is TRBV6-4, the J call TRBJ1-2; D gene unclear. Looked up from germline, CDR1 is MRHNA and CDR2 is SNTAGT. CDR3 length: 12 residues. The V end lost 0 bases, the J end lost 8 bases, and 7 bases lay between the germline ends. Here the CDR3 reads CASSDSILGYTF. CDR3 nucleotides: TGTGCCAGCAGTGACTCAATTCTGGGCTACACCTTC.

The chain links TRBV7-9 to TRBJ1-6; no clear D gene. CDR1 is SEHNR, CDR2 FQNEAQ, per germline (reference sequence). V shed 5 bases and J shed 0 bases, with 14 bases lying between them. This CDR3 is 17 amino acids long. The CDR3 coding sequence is TGTGCCAGCAGCCCCGGGGAGTCCAGCTCCTATAATTCACCCCTCCACTTT. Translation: CASSPGESSSYNSPLHF.

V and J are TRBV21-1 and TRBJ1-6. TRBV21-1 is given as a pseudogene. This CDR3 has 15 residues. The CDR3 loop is CASSQRRVSGSPLHF. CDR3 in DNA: TGTGCCAGCAGTCAAAGGAGGGTGTCGGGTTCACCCCTCCACTTT.

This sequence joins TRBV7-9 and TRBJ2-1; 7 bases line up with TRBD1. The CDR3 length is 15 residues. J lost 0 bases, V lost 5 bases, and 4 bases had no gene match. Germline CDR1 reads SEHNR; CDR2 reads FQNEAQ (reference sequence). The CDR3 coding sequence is TGTGCCAGCAGCGGGACAGAAAACTCCTACAATGAGCAGTTCTTC. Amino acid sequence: CASSGTENSYNEQFF.

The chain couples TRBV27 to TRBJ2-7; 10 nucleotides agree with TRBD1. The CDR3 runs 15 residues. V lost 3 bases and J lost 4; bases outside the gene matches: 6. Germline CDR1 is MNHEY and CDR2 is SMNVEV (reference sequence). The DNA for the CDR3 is TGTGCCAGCAGTTTTGACAGGGGGCCTCTTTACGAGCAGTACTTC. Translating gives CASSFDRGPLYEQYF.